Presented here are 2 T cell receptor beta chains from one specimen sequenced in a study of regulatory T cells in long-lasting Graves disease. Building the TCR beta libraries relied on iRepertoire HTBI primers, and CDR3 regions underwent Arm-PCR. TCRdb re-derived calls from the multiplex PCR reads in MiXCR, one entry per CDR3 protein. The sample holds more than 450,000 distinct CDR3 sequences, roughly 16% seen once. Time point described: newly diagnosed GD, antithyroid drugs for less than 3 months. RNA isolated from PBMCs was used to make the TCR library. This sample was shared with a second study, whose subject was T cells in Graves' hyperthyroidism and ophthalmopathy.

The sequencing here drew on peripheral blood mononuclear cells (PBMCs), taken at new diagnosis, from a patient treated with antithyroid drugs. The source of these receptors is a man aged 40-55 years with Graves disease.

In its sample, this clonotype was seen many times. The chain couples TRBV18 to TRBJ1-2; tentative D call: TRBD1 (6 bases). The V end was cut by 8 bases, the J end by 2 bases, with 12 bases between. Germline CDR1 KGHSH, CDR2 LQKENI. This CDR3 comprises 13 residues. The CDR3 DNA reads as TGTGCCAGCAGCCCTACAGGGAACTATGGCTACACCTTC. Translation: CASSPTGNYGYTF.

J is TRBJ2-5 and V is TRBV6-1; TRBD2 matches 9 bases. The CDR3 consists of 14 residues. V lost 5 bases to trimming and J lost 4 bases; unmatched junction nucleotides: 5. Germline V lookup: CDR1 MNHNS, CDR2 SASEGT. The DNA of the CDR3 is TGTGCCAGCAGTCAGACTAGCGGTATAGAGACCCAGTACTTC. Protein product: CASSQTSGIETQYF.